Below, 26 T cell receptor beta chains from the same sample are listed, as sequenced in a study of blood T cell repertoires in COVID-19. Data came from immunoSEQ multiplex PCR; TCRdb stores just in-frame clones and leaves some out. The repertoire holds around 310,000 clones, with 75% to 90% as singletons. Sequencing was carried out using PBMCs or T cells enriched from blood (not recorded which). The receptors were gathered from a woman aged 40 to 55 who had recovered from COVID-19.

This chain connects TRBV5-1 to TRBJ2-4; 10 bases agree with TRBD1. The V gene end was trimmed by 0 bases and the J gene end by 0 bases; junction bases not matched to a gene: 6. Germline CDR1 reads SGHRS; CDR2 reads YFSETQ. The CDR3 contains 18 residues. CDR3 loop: CASSLEPGQGVAKNIQYF. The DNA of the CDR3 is TGCGCCAGCAGCTTGGAACCTGGACAGGGGGTAGCCAAAAACATTCAGTACTTC.

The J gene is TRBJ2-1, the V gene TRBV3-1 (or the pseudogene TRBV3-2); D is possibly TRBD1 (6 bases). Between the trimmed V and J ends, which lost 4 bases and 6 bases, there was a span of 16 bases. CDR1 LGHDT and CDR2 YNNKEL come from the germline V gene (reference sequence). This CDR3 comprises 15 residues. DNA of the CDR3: TGTGCCAGCAGCCGCTCTGTACAGGGTTTCAATGAGCAGTTCTTC. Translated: CASSRSVQGFNEQFF.

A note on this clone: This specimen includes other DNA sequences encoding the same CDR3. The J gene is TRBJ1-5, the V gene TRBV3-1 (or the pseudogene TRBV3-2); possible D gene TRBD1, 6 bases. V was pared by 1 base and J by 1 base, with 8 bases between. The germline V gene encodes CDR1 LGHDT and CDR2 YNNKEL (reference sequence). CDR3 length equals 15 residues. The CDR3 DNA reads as TGTGCCAGCAGCCAAGGGGGGCTAAGCAATCAGCCCCAGCATTTT. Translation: CASSQGGLSNQPQHF.

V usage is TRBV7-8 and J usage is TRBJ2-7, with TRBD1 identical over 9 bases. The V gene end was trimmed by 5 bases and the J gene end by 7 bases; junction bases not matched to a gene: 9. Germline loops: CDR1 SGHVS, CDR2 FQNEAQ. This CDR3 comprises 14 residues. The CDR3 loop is CASSLRDRVGEQYF. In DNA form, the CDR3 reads TGTGCCAGCAGCCTCCGGGACAGGGTGGGTGAGCAGTACTTC.

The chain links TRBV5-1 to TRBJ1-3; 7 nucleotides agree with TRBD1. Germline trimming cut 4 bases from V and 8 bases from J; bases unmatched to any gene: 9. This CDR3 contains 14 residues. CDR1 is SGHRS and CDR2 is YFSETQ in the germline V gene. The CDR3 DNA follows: TGCGCCAGCAGCGCGGGACAGTCGGTAGACACCATATATTTT. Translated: CASSAGQSVDTIYF.

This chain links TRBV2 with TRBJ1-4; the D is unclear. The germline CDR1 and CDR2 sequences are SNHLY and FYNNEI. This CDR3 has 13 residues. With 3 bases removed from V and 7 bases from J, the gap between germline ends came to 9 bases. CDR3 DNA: TGTGCCAGCAGTGAGATGCAGGTTGAAAAACTGTTTTTT. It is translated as CASSEMQVEKLFF.

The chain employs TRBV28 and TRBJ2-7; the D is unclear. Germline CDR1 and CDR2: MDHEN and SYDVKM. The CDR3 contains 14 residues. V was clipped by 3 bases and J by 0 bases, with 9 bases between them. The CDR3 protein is CASSLIQDSYEQYF. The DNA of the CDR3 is TGTGCCAGCAGTTTGATTCAGGACTCCTACGAGCAGTACTTC.

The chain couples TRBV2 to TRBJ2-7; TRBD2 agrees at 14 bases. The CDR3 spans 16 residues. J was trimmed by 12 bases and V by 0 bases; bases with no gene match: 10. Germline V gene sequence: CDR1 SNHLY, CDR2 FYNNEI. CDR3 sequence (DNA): TGTGCCAGCAGTGAAGCCGAGCCGGGACTAGCGGGAGTTCCGTACTTC. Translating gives CASSEAEPGLAGVPYF.

The CDR3 loop is CASSLVNRGTNQPQHF. Written as DNA, the CDR3 is TGTGCCAGCAGCTTAGTCAACAGGGGCACTAATCAGCCCCAGCATTTT. The genes are TRBV7-4 and TRBJ1-5; TRBD1 matches at 7 bases. Germline V gives CDR1 SGHVT, CDR2 SQSDAQ. There are 16 residues in the CDR3. V was pared by 1 base and J by 4 bases, with 7 bases of the junction left unmatched.

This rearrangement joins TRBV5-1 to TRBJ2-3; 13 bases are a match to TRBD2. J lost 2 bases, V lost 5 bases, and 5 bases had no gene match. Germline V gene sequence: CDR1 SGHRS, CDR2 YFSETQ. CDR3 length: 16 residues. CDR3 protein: CASSGTSGMTTDTQYF. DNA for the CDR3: TGCGCCAGCAGTGGGACTAGCGGGATGACCACAGATACGCAGTATTTT.

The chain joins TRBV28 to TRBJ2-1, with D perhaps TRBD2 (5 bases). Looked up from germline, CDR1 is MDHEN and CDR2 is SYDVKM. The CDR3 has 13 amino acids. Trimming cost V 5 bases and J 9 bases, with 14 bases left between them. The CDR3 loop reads CASSLDPGIEQFF. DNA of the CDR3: TGTGCCAGCAGTCTCGACCCCGGGATTGAGCAGTTCTTC.

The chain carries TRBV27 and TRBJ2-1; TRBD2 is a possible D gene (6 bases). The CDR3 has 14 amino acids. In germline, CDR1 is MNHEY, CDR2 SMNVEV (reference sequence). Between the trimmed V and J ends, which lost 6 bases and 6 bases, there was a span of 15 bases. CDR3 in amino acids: CASRDGGAPNEQFF. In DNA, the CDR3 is TGTGCCAGCAGGGACGGGGGAGCCCCCAATGAGCAGTTCTTC.

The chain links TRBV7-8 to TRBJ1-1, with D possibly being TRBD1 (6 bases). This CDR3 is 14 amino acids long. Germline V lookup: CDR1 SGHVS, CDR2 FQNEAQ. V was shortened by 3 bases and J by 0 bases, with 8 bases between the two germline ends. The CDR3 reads CASSFTGMNTEAFF. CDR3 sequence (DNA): TGTGCCAGCAGCTTCACAGGGATGAACACTGAAGCTTTCTTT. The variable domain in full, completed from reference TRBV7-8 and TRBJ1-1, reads GAGVSQSPRYKVAKRGQDVALRCDPISGHVSLFWYQQALGQGPEFLTYFQNEAQLDKSGLPSDRFFAERPEGSVSTLKIQRTQQEDSAVYLCASSFTGMNTEAFFGQGTRLTVV.

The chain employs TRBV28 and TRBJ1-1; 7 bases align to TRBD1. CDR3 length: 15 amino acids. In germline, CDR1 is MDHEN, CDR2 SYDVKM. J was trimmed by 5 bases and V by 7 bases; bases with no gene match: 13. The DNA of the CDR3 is TGTGCCAGCATTGGAGGGGGCAGGGCGTCGACTGAAGCTTTCTTT. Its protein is CASIGGGRASTEAFF. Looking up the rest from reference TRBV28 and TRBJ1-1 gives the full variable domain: DVKVTQSSRYLVKRTGEKVFLECVQDMDHENMFWYRQDPGLGLRLIYFSYDVKMKEKGDIPEGYSVSREKKERFSLILESASTNQTSMYLCASIGGGRASTEAFFGQGTRLTVV.

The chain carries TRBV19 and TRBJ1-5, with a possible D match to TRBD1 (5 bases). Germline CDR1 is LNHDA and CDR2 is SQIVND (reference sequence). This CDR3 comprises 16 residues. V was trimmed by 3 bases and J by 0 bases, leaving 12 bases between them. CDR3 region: CASSILTVNSNQPQHF. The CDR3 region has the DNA TGTGCCAGTAGTATCCTGACAGTGAATAGCAATCAGCCCCAGCATTTT.

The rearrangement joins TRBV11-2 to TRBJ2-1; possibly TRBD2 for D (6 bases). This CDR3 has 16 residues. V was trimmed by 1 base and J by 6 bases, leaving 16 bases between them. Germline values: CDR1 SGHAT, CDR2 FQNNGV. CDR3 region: CASSLVGGAVFNEQFF. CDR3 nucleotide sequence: TGTGCCAGCAGCTTAGTCGGGGGAGCCGTTTTCAATGAGCAGTTCTTC.

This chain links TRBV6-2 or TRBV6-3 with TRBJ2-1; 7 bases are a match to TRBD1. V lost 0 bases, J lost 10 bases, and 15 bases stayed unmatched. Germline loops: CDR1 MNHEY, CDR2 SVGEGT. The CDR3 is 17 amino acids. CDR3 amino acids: CASSYSTGVLGLREQFF. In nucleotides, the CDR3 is TGTGCCAGCAGTTACTCAACAGGGGTTCTAGGTCTGAGGGAGCAGTTCTTC.

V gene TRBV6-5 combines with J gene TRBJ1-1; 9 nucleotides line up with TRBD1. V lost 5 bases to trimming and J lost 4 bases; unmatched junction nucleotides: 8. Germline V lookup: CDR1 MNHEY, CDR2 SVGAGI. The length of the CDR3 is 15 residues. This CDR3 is CASSPTGGYGTEAFF. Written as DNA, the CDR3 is TGTGCCAGCAGTCCCACAGGGGGCTATGGCACTGAAGCTTTCTTT.

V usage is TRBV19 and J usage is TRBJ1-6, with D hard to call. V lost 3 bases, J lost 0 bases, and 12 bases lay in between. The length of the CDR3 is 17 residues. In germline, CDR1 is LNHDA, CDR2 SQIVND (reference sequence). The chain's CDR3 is CASSISAESSYNSPLHF. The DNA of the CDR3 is TGTGCCAGTAGTATTTCGGCGGAGAGCTCCTATAATTCACCCCTCCACTTT.

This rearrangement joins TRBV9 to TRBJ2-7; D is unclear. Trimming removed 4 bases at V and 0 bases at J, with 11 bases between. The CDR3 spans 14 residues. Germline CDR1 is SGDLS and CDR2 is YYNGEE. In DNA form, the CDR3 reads TGTGCCAGCAGCCCTAAGCTGTTCTCCTACGAGCAGTACTTC. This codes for CASSPKLFSYEQYF.

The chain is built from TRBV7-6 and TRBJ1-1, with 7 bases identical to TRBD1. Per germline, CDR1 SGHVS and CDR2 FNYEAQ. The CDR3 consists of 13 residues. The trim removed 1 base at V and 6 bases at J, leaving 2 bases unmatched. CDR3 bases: TGTGCCAGCAGCTTAGGGACAGGTTCTGAAGCTTTCTTT. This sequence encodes CASSLGTGSEAFF.

CDR3 loop: CASSPPLGGAYNEQFF. DNA for the CDR3: TGTGCCAGCTCACCACCTCTCGGGGGTGCGTACAATGAGCAGTTCTTC. The chain links TRBV18 to TRBJ2-1; tentatively, D is TRBD2 (6 bases). The CDR3 is 16 residues long. V was clipped by 0 bases and J by 4 bases, with 13 bases between them. Germline V gene data show CDR1 as KGHSH and CDR2 as LQKENI.

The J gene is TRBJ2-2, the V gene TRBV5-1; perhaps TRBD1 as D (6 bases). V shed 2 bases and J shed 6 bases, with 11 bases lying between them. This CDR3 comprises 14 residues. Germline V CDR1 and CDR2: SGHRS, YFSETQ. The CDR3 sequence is CASSFQGTSGELFF. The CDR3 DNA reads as TGCGCCAGCAGCTTTCAGGGGACATCCGGGGAGCTGTTTTTT.

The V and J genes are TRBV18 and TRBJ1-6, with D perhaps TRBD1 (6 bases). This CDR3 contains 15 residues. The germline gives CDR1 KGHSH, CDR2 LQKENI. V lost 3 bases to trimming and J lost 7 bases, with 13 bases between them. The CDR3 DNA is TGTGCCAGCTCACCCTATTCAGGGGTAAATTCACCCCTCCACTTT. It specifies CASSPYSGVNSPLHF. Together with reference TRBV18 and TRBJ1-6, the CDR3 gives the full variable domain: NAGVMQNPRHLVRRRGQEARLRCSPMKGHSHVYWYRQLPEEGLKFMVYLQKENIIDESGMPKERFSAEFPKEGPSILRIQQVVRGDSAAYFCASSPYSGVNSPLHFGNGTRLTVT.

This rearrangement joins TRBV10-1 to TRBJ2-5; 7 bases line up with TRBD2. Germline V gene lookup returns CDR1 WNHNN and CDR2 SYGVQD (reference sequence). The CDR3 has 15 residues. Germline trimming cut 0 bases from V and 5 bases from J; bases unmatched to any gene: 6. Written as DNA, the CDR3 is TGCGCCAGCAGTGAGTCTTCGGGGGGAGGTGAGACCCAGTACTTC. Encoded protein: CASSESSGGGETQYF.

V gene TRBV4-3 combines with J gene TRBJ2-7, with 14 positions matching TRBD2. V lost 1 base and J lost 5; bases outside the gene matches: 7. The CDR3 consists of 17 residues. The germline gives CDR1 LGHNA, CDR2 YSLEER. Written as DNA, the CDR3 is TGCGCCAGCAGCCAAGGCCCGGGACTAGCGGGAGTTCACGAGCAGTACTTC. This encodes CASSQGPGLAGVHEQYF.